The 22 T cell receptor beta chains in this list originate from one sample, sequenced in a study of cytomegalovirus exposure and HLA in healthy donors. This PCR relied on a set of 60 Vbeta primers and 13 Jbeta primers. The method was immunoSEQ multiplex PCR; TCRdb's version includes in-frame clones alone and lacks a portion of them. The table has about 200,000 clones, roughly 85% seen once. Specimen: PBMCs. These receptors were collected from a woman aged 45-65 years in good health and CMV-seronegative.

As DNA, the CDR3 is TGTGCCAGCAGTGAACACACCCGGGACTATGGCTACACCTTC. Its translation: CASSEHTRDYGYTF. V is TRBV6-1 and J is TRBJ1-2; D ambiguous. Trimming shortened V by 2 bases and J by 3 bases, and 10 bases separated the two germline ends. The CDR3 totals 14 residues. Germline CDR1 MNHNS, CDR2 SASEGT.

This chain joins TRBV7-2 and TRBJ2-3, with a possible D match to TRBD2 (6 bases). Between the trimmed V and J ends, which lost 1 base and 3 bases, there was a span of 23 bases. Germline loops: CDR1 SGHTA, CDR2 FQGNSA. This CDR3 spans 19 amino acids. The CDR3 loop is CASSLDPSANAPRTDTQYF. In nucleotides, the CDR3 is TGTGCCAGCAGCTTAGACCCTAGCGCTAACGCTCCAAGGACAGATACGCAGTATTTT.

The chain links TRBV19 to TRBJ1-2; 12 nucleotides agree with TRBD1. V trimming: 8 bases; J trimming: 2 bases; junction bases outside the gene matches: 3. Germline V CDR1 and CDR2: LNHDA, SQIVND (reference sequence). The CDR3 is 14 residues long. The CDR3 DNA reads as TGTGCCAGTGAGGGACAGGGGGCGAACTATGGCTACACCTTC. Protein: CASEGQGANYGYTF. Filled out from reference TRBV19 and TRBJ1-2, the complete variable domain reads DGGITQSPKYLFRKEGQNVTLSCEQNLNHDAMYWYRQDPGQGLRLIYYSQIVNDFQKGDIAEGYSVSREKKESFPLTVTSAQKNPTAFYLCASEGQGANYGYTFGSGTRLTVV.

This clone was found a few times. This rearrangement joins TRBV5-6 to TRBJ1-5, with a possible D match to TRBD1 (5 bases). The CDR3 runs to 14 residues. Germline V gives CDR1 SGHDT, CDR2 YYEEEE. Trimming pared 9 bases from V and 0 bases from J, leaving 13 bases between. The DNA of the CDR3 is TGTGCCACCGTGACAGCCCATAGCAATCAGCCCCAGCATTTT. Its translation is CATVTAHSNQPQHF.

V usage is TRBV7-9 and J usage is TRBJ2-7; D unclear. Germline-derived CDR1 and CDR2 are SEHNR and FQNEAQ (reference sequence). The CDR3 runs 14 residues. With 1 base removed from V and 2 bases from J, the gap between germline ends came to 9 bases. In DNA form, the CDR3 reads TGTGCCAGCAGCTTAGACCGCGAAACCTACGAGCAGTACTTC. Amino acids: CASSLDRETYEQYF.

The gene calls are TRBV9 and TRBJ2-3, with 12 positions matching TRBD2. Trimming took 1 base from V and 0 from J; bases not matched to a gene: 6. CDR3 length equals 18 residues. The germline gives CDR1 SGDLS, CDR2 YYNGEE. CDR3 region: CASSVFPGLAGSTDTQYF. Here the CDR3 DNA reads TGTGCCAGCAGCGTATTCCCCGGACTAGCGGGAAGCACAGATACGCAGTATTTT.

The chain recombines TRBV4-2 with TRBJ2-1; 7 positions agree with TRBD2. The CDR3 extends over 15 amino acids. Trimming removed 1 base from V and 1 base from J; junction bases left unmatched: 1. Germline V CDR1 and CDR2: LGHNA, YNFKEQ. The CDR3 reads CASSQAGGSYNEQFF. As DNA, the CDR3 is TGTGCCAGCAGCCAAGCGGGAGGTTCCTACAATGAGCAGTTCTTC.

The chain's CDR3 is CASSDRVVGETQYF. The CDR3, as DNA: TGTGCCAGCAGTGACAGGGTCGTTGGAGAGACCCAGTACTTC. The chain links TRBV27 to TRBJ2-5, with 7 nucleotides matching TRBD1. Germline V gene lookup returns CDR1 MNHEY and CDR2 SMNVEV (reference sequence). This CDR3 region has 14 residues. With V trimmed by 5 bases and J by 4 bases, 7 bases remained unmatched.

This clone has only one observation. The chain combines TRBV7-9 with TRBJ2-7; TRBD1 aligns across 8 bases. The junction had 8 bases not matched to a gene; V was cut back by 5 bases and J by 5 bases. The CDR3 has 14 amino acids. CDR1 and CDR2 from the germline V gene are SEHNR and FQNEAQ (reference sequence). The CDR3 is CASSAMGQVHEQYF. In DNA, the CDR3 is TGTGCCAGCAGCGCAATGGGACAGGTCCACGAGCAGTACTTC.

The chain uses TRBV29-1 and TRBJ2-3; 13 nucleotides agree with TRBD2. This CDR3 is built from 15 residues. Germline CDR1 and CDR2: SQVTM and ANQGSEA. Unmatched junction bases numbered 4, after V lost 3 bases and J lost 4 bases. CDR3: CSVERTSGRPDTQYF. CDR3 DNA: TGCAGCGTTGAGAGGACTAGCGGGAGACCAGATACGCAGTATTTT.

The chain is built from TRBV6-1 and TRBJ2-3; 9 bases line up with TRBD2. Unmatched junction bases numbered 4, after V lost 3 bases and J lost 0 bases. Germline V gene sequence: CDR1 MNHNS, CDR2 SASEGT. The CDR3 covers 16 residues. The CDR3 sequence: CASSDLAGTSTDTQYF. The CDR3 DNA sequence: TGTGCCAGCAGTGACCTAGCGGGGACTAGCACAGATACGCAGTATTTT.

With respect to this clone: The sample carries other DNA sequences with the same CDR3. The CDR3 reads CASSPDRQETQYF. DNA of the CDR3: TGTGCCAGCAGCCCGGACAGGCAAGAGACCCAGTACTTC. The genes are TRBV7-2 and TRBJ2-5; 7 bases are shared with TRBD1. V shed 5 bases, J shed 2 bases, and the junction held 2 bases outside the gene matches. Per germline, CDR1 SGHTA and CDR2 FQGNSA. This CDR3 is 13 amino acids long.

This clone was counted a few times. This sample also contains other DNA sequences that code for the same CDR3. The chain combines TRBV5-4 with TRBJ2-2; TRBD1 matches 7 bases. V was clipped by 4 bases and J by 0 bases; unmatched bases: 3. Germline lookup yields CDR1 SGHNT and CDR2 YYREEE (reference sequence). This CDR3 spans 15 amino acids. CDR3 nucleotide sequence: TGTGCCAGCAGCCCTGGGACAGCGAACACCGGGGAGCTGTTTTTT. Its translation is CASSPGTANTGELFF.

V gene TRBV19 combines with J gene TRBJ2-1; 15 bases agree with TRBD2. V trimming: 2 bases; J trimming: 12 bases; junction bases outside the gene matches: 11. The CDR3 has 17 residues. The germline CDR1 and CDR2 sequences are LNHDA and SQIVND (reference sequence). This chain's CDR3 is CASSIYGWTSGRAGQFF. DNA for the CDR3: TGTGCCAGTAGTATATATGGATGGACTAGCGGGAGGGCCGGGCAGTTCTTC.

The rearrangement links TRBV5-6 to TRBJ1-2; D is unresolved. Germline V gene data show CDR1 as SGHDT and CDR2 as YYEEEE. The CDR3 covers 13 residues. V lost 6 bases and J lost 7, with 16 bases in between. The DNA for the CDR3 is TGTGCCAGCACCGCGACCTCCGGAGCTGGCTACACCTTC. Protein: CASTATSGAGYTF.

This clone was detected once. The rearrangement links TRBV6-5 to TRBJ1-1, with D perhaps TRBD1 (6 bases). Germline V CDR1 and CDR2: MNHEY, SVGAGI. The CDR3 covers 13 residues. V was pared by 1 base and J by 11 bases, with 14 bases between. CDR3 in amino acids: CASSYFFRDKAFF. The CDR3 DNA sequence: TGTGCCAGCAGTTACTTTTTCCGGGACAAGGCTTTCTTT.

The chain has TRBV29-1 and TRBJ1-2; the match to TRBD1 covers 8 bases. The germline V gene has CDR1 SQVTM and CDR2 ANQGSEA. The V segment lost 5 bases and the J segment 1 base; nucleotides outside the gene matches: 3. The CDR3 has 13 amino acids. CDR3 loop: CSVRTGNNYGYTF. The DNA of the CDR3 is TGCAGCGTTCGGACAGGGAATAACTATGGCTACACCTTC.

V usage is TRBV12-2 and J usage is TRBJ1-4; TRBD1 is the table's D call, not checked against the DNA. TRBV12-2 is shown as a pseudogene. The CDR3 consists of 16 residues. DNA of the CDR3: TGTGCAAGTCGCTCCCGCCCACAAGCAACTAATGAAAAACTGTTTTTT. Translation gives CASRSRPQATNEKLFF.

The J gene is TRBJ2-5, the V gene TRBV29-1; D may be TRBD1 (5 bases). Germline V gene sequence: CDR1 SQVTM, CDR2 ANQGSEA. This CDR3 comprises 12 residues. V was clipped by 5 bases and J by 5 bases, with 12 bases between them. The CDR3 region is CSVTQAGETQYF. The CDR3 DNA follows: TGCAGCGTTACCCAGGCAGGGGAGACCCAGTACTTC.

The CDR3 bases are TGTGCCAGTAGTAACGCCGGGCAGGGCAACTCTGGGGCCAACGTCCTGACTTTC. Translating it yields CASSNAGQGNSGANVLTF. J is TRBJ2-6 and V is TRBV19; D may be TRBD1 (5 bases). Germline V CDR1 and CDR2: LNHDA, SQIVND (reference sequence). The CDR3 runs to 18 residues. Trimming took off 4 bases at V and 0 bases at J, with 16 bases between the two ends.

This clone was seen a few times. The rearrangement links TRBV5-1 to TRBJ2-1; 15 bases are shared with TRBD2. The CDR3 runs to 18 residues. The germline gives CDR1 SGHRS, CDR2 YFSETQ. J gave up 7 bases and V 0 bases, and 8 bases lay outside the gene matches. This CDR3 is CASSLVGLAGGYRNEQFF. The CDR3, as DNA: TGCGCCAGCAGCTTGGTGGGACTAGCGGGAGGTTATCGGAATGAGCAGTTCTTC.

The chain employs TRBV27 and TRBJ2-1, with D possibly matching TRBD1 (6 bases). V shed 7 bases and J shed 6 bases, with 34 bases lying between them. The germline V gene has CDR1 MNHEY and CDR2 SMNVEV (reference sequence). The CDR3 runs to 20 residues. CDR3 sequence reads: CASTSLGGIFTSTNLNEQFF. CDR3 coding DNA: TGTGCCAGCACCTCATTAGGGGGAATATTTACCTCCACCAATCTCAATGAGCAGTTCTTC.